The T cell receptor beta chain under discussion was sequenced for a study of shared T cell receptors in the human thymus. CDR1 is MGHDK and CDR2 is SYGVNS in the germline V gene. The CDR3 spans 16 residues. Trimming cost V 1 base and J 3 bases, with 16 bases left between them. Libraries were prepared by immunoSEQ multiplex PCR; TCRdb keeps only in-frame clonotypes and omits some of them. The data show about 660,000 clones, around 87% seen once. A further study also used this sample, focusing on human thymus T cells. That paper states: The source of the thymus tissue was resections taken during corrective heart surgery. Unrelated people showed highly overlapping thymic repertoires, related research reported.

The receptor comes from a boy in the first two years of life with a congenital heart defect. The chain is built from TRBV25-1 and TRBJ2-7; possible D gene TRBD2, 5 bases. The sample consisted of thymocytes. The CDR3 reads CASSEWSFAGLYEQYF. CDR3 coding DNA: TGTGCCAGCAGTGAATGGAGCTTCGCGGGCCTCTACGAGCAGTACTTC.